This TCR beta chain was found in a study of T cell repertoires in cytomegalovirus infection. About the research overall: It can be stated that public TCR beta signatures indicated CMV infection as well as a matching HLA type. Study results and limitations: Cumulative frequency of public TCR beta families picked out carriers of CMV plus the relevant HLA.

As for this clonotype: Its antigen is currently unknown.

TCRdb reprocessed the reads with MiXCR, giving one entry per CDR3 protein. The profile shows around 550,000 distinct CDR3 sequences, more than 25% of them singletons. Germline V lookup: CDR1 SNHLY, CDR2 FYNNEI. Germline trimming cut 7 bases from V and 0 bases from J; bases unmatched to any gene: 4. CDR3 size: 14 residues. The receptor was derived from a human donor in good health (CMV status not recorded). Some clones in this sample may be carry-over from other donors' samples. Source material: PBMCs. This sequence joins TRBV2 and TRBJ2-5; TRBD1 matches at 8 bases. The CDR3 sequence: CASKNRGYQETQYF. CDR3 coding DNA: TGTGCCAGCAAGAACAGGGGGTACCAAGAGACCCAGTACTTC.